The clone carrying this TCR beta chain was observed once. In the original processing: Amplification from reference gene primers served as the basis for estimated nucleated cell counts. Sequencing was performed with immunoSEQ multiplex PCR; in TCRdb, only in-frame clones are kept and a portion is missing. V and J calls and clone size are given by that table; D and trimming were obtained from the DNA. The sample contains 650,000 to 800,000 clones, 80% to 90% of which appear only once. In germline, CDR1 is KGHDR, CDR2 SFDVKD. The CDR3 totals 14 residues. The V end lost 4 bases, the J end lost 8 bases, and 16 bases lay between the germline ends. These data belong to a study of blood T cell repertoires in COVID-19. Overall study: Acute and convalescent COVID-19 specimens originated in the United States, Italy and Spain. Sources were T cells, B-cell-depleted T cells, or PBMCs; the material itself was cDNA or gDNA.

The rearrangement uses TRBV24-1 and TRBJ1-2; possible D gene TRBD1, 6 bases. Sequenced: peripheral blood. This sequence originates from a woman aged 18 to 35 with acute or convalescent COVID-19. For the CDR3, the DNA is TGTGCCACCAGTGACCCCCTTGGGGGCCGGGGCTACACCTTC. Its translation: CATSDPLGGRGYTF.